This T cell receptor beta chain was recovered during a study of cytomegalovirus exposure and HLA in healthy donors. Study background: Earlier, 200 million or so T cells were analyzed, and 90 million to 120 million unique TCR beta sequences were found among them.

PCR was performed using 60 Vbeta and 13 Jbeta primers. Libraries were prepared by immunoSEQ multiplex PCR; TCRdb keeps only in-frame clonotypes and omits some of them. Of about 130,000 clones listed, about 82% are singletons. This CDR3 has 17 residues. Germline CDR1 and CDR2: MNHEY and SMNVEV (reference sequence). V lost 4 bases to trimming and J lost 6 bases; unmatched junction nucleotides: 17. This receptor was taken from a man in his thirties or forties in good health. The sequencing sample was made of PBMCs. The V gene is TRBV27, the J gene TRBJ1-2; 7 bases fit TRBD1. CDR3 coding DNA: TGTGCCAGCAGTTCCCCGACAGCGACAGGGCCCAGAGATGGCTACACCTTC. Translation gives CASSSPTATGPRDGYTF.